The rows below give T cell receptor beta chains drawn from one sample of a study of blood T cell repertoires in COVID-19. Sequenced by immunoSEQ multiplex PCR; TCRdb stores in-frame clones only, minus some. The table lists more than 150,000 clones, approximately 86% of them singletons. Sequencing was performed on peripheral blood. The receptors derive from a man aged 35 to 55 with active or convalescent COVID-19. Both conserved end residues are part of each CDR3. The order of the fields is V gene, J gene, CDR3 protein.

>TRBV6-5|TRBJ2-5
CASRTLAMQETQYF
>TRBV5-4|TRBJ2-2
CASSLDEAGELFF
>TRBV7-7|TRBJ1-4
CASSPNSGSADEKLFF
>TRBV18|TRBJ1-1
CASGRDRVNTEAFF
>TRBV7-7|TRBJ2-7
CASSADSSYEQYF
>TRBV10-1|TRBJ1-1
CASSEGGTEAFF
>TRBV29-1|TRBJ1-1
CSVVRQQVEAFF
>TRBV30|TRBJ1-3
CAWSQGGNTIYF
>TRBV9|TRBJ2-1
CASSDPRLAEGPEQFF
>TRBV12-5|TRBJ2-5
CASGPDRGETQYF
>TRBV27|TRBJ2-1
CASSDSGGAYNEQFF
>TRBV19|TRBJ1-2
CASASSTGQGARGYTF
>TRBV2|TRBJ2-3
CASSRRGGGTDTQYF
>TRBV6-1|TRBJ2-5
CASSEATGGEETQYF
>TRBV2|TRBJ2-2
CASSERGGTGELFF
>TRBV5-6|TRBJ1-6
CASSLEAGISLHF
>TRBV12-3/TRBV12-4|TRBJ1-6
CASSLFGIALHF
>TRBV3-1/TRBV3-2|TRBJ2-7
CASSHQDYEQYF
>TRBV6-7|TRBJ2-1
CASSLKAVSSYNEQFF
>TRBV7-2|TRBJ2-3
CASSPYTGLAGGLTDTQYF
>TRBV7-9|TRBJ2-7
CASSLALGLAGQEQYF
>TRBV4-1|TRBJ2-3
CASSQDWRGGEDTQYF
>TRBV11-3|TRBJ2-1
CASSTTGEQFF
>TRBV19|TRBJ1-5
CASSPDNQPQHF
>TRBV18|TRBJ2-7
CASSPRGYEQYF
>TRBV27|TRBJ2-6
CASSLYRAGANVLTF
>TRBV5-1|TRBJ1-2
CASSLGRLSGGYTF
>TRBV13|TRBJ2-3
CASSQLQDTQYF
>TRBV28|TRBJ1-4
CASSFDRGSEKLFF
>TRBV19|TRBJ1-2
CASSWGQRDANYGYTF
>TRBV5-1|TRBJ2-5
CASSLQGVQETQYF
>TRBV28|TRBJ1-2
CASSINTGPYGYTF
>TRBV18|TRBJ2-5
CASSPRTSGAETQYF
>TRBV12-2|TRBJ2-7
CASRLRTGRSGGSYEQYF
>TRBV12-3/TRBV12-4|TRBJ1-5
CASSRRVVEPQHF
>TRBV4-1|TRBJ2-1
CASSQVAGLGNEQFF
>TRBV2|TRBJ2-2
CATSGQAVGGELFF
>TRBV12-5|TRBJ2-2
CASGLDGGELFF
>TRBV28|TRBJ1-2
CASSKQGAYGYTF
>TRBV5-6|TRBJ1-5
CASSMGQGNQPQHF
>TRBV28|TRBJ2-2
CASRAPPRFSGELFF
>TRBV7-8|TRBJ1-2
CASSVGGANYGYTF
>TRBV10-3|TRBJ2-7
CAGRPGQGSYEQYF
>TRBV5-1|TRBJ2-5
CASSLEARGGRETQYF
>TRBV7-2|TRBJ2-5
CASSYGLAGGVRETQYF
>TRBV5-4|TRBJ1-2
CASSSESVYGYTF
>TRBV4-3|TRBJ2-1
CASSPGLGPVEQFF
>TRBV7-3|TRBJ2-2
CASSLGVGRGRTGELFF
>TRBV2|TRBJ2-5
CASTRGGISQETQYF
>TRBV6-5|TRBJ1-3
CASRQGYGNTIYF
>TRBV7-9|TRBJ1-6
CASSLSANSPLHF